One TCR beta chain is described in this entry. The antigen is unknown. The CDR3 is 16 residues long. CDR1 and CDR2 (germline): SGHKS, YYEKEE (reference sequence). V was clipped by 0 bases and J by 1 base; unmatched bases: 4. Repertoires were generated with immunoSEQ multiplex PCR, while TCRdb's copy carries only in-frame clones and drops some. The data contain about 33,000 clones, 90% to 95% of them singletons. This sample is part of a study of circulating and synovial CD4+ cells in juvenile arthritis. Findings and limits, study-wide: Shared-clonotype fractions with synovium likely underestimate full repertoire overlap. Circulating pathogenic-like and bulk T cells looked alike by Vbeta family usage. CPL versus bulk CD4 samples: T cell genome counts differed by at least an order of magnitude. These blood cells shared more CDR3 sequences with synovium than bulk blood.

Sequenced input: CD4+ T cells from blood. This clonotype originated in a human donor with juvenile idiopathic arthritis. This rearrangement joins TRBV5-5 to TRBJ1-2; 9 bases fit TRBD1. CDR3 bases: TGTGCCAGCAGCTTGGTTCCGGGACAGGGTAACTATGGCTACACCTTC. It translates to CASSLVPGQGNYGYTF.